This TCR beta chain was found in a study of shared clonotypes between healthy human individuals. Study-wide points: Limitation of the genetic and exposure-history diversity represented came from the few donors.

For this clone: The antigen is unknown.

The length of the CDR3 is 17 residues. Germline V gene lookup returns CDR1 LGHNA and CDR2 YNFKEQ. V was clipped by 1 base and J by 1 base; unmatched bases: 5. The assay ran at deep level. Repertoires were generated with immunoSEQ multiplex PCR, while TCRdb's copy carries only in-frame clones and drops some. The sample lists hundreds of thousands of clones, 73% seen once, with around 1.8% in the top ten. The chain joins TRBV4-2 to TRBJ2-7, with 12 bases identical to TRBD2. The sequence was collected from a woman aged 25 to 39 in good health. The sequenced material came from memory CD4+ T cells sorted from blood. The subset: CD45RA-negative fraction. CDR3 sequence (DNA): TGTGCCAGCAGCCAAGTCCCCCTAGCGGGAGGGTCCTACGAGCAGTACTTC. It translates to CASSQVPLAGGSYEQYF.